Shown below are 30 T cell receptor beta chains from a single sample sequenced in a study of PD-L1 blockade in urothelial cancer. Repertoires were generated with immunoSEQ multiplex PCR, while TCRdb's copy carries only in-frame clones and drops some. Here the sample spans nearly 45,000 clones, 88% being singletons. Time point indicated: pretreatment peripheral blood. Sequences were derived from PBMCs, sampled around atezolizumab (anti-PD-L1) treatment. These TCRs come from a donor aged 40 or older with urothelial cancer.

CDR3 sequence: CAWSVPGLAFF. Written as DNA, the CDR3 is TGTGCCTGGAGTGTACCAGGGTTAGCTTTCTTT. This chain links TRBV30 with TRBJ1-1, with D maybe TRBD1 (5 bases). This CDR3 contains 11 residues. Germline CDR1 GTSNPN, CDR2 SVGIG (reference sequence). Deletions cut 0 bases from V and 10 bases from J, with 9 bases between.

The V gene is TRBV5-3, the J gene TRBJ2-4, with 10 bases that match TRBD2. TRBV5-3 is assigned to the ORF class and has an uncertain function. The length of the CDR3 is 19 residues. V lost 4 bases and J lost 0; bases outside the gene matches: 13. The CDR3 bases are TGTGCCAGAAGCCCTAGGCCCCGAGCGGGAGGGAGAGCCAAAAACATTCAGTACTTC. Amino acid sequence: CARSPRPRAGGRAKNIQYF.

The V and J genes are TRBV5-4 and TRBJ1-5; 9 positions agree with TRBD1. Germline CDR1 reads SGHNT; CDR2 reads YYREEE (reference sequence). With V trimmed by 4 bases and J by 3 bases, 5 bases remained unmatched. The CDR3 has 15 residues. CDR3 protein: CASSPGTGINQPQHF. The CDR3 DNA is TGTGCCAGCAGCCCCGGGACAGGGATCAATCAGCCCCAGCATTTT.

The chain couples TRBV4-2 to TRBJ2-3, with D possibly matching TRBD2 (5 bases). Germline loops: CDR1 LGHNA, CDR2 YNFKEQ. This CDR3 is built from 15 residues. The V end was cut by 1 base, the J end by 1 base, with 9 bases between. The CDR3 here is CASSQAGSGTDTQYF. The CDR3 DNA reads TGTGCCAGCAGCCAAGCGGGATCGGGCACAGATACGCAGTATTTT.

This clone occurred a few times. V and J are TRBV7-6 and TRBJ2-7; TRBD2 might be the D (6 bases). The CDR3 sequence is 14 residues long. Trimming took 4 bases from V and 0 from J, leaving 10 bases between them. Per the germline V gene, CDR1 is SGHVS and CDR2 is FNYEAQ. CDR3 sequence: CASSSGLNSYEQYF. The CDR3 coding sequence is TGTGCCAGCAGCTCGGGACTTAACTCCTACGAGCAGTACTTC. The full variable domain, in which reference TRBV7-6 and TRBJ2-7 provide the parts outside the CDR3, is GAGVSQSPRYKVTKRGQDVALRCDPISGHVSLYWYRQALGQGPEFLTYFNYEAQQDKSGLPNDRFSAERPEGSISTLTIQRTEQRDSAMYRCASSSGLNSYEQYFGPGTRLTVT.

This clone was recorded a few times. This chain connects TRBV4-1 to TRBJ1-1; 7 bases are a match to TRBD1. After removal of 0 bases from V and 12 bases from J, the junction contained 7 bases not matched to a gene. The germline CDR1 and CDR2 sequences are MGHRA and YSYEKL. CDR3 length equals 13 residues. This CDR3 is CASSQEAGTATFF. CDR3 nucleotide sequence: TGCGCCAGCAGCCAAGAGGCGGGGACAGCAACTTTCTTT.

This chain connects TRBV18 to TRBJ1-1, with 8 bases fitting TRBD1. CDR1 is KGHSH and CDR2 is LQKENI in the germline V gene. The CDR3 is made up of 14 amino acids. Trimming at V came to 3 bases and at J to 4 bases, leaving 4 bases not matched to a gene. The CDR3 here is CASSPTGVGTEAFF. As DNA, the CDR3 is TGTGCCAGCTCACCGACAGGGGTTGGCACTGAAGCTTTCTTT.

The chain joins TRBV18 to TRBJ1-1; D might be TRBD1 (6 bases). The V gene's germline CDR1 is KGHSH and CDR2 LQKENI. The CDR3 extends over 15 amino acids. V was shortened by 2 bases and J by 0 bases, with 10 bases between the two germline ends. CDR3 protein: CASSPTDSMNTEAFF. In DNA, the CDR3 is TGTGCCAGCTCACCAACGGACAGCATGAACACTGAAGCTTTCTTT.

The chain couples TRBV30 to TRBJ1-5; TRBD1 might be the D (5 bases). This CDR3 is 13 amino acids long. Germline V gives CDR1 GTSNPN, CDR2 SVGIG (reference sequence). The V end was cut by 2 bases, the J end by 2 bases, with 7 bases between. In DNA, the CDR3 is TGTGCCTGGAGTCCGGGGGGCAATCAGCCCCAGCATTTT. It codes for CAWSPGGNQPQHF.

The chain combines TRBV4-2 with TRBJ2-2; 9 nucleotides match TRBD1. V was pared by 3 bases and J by 0 bases, with 5 bases of the junction left unmatched. Germline loops: CDR1 LGHNA, CDR2 YNFKEQ. The CDR3 runs 17 residues. In DNA form, the CDR3 reads TGTGCCAGCAGCCAGGAGGGACAGGGAGCGAACACCGGGGAGCTGTTTTTT. Amino acids: CASSQEGQGANTGELFF.

The chain joins TRBV7-2 to TRBJ1-4; 8 bases are shared with TRBD1. This CDR3 region has 14 residues. Trimming took 5 bases from V and 8 from J; bases not matched to a gene: 7. Germline assignment: CDR1 SGHTA and CDR2 FQGNSA. The CDR3, as DNA: TGTGCCAGCAGCACCGGACAGGGTCGGGAAAAACTGTTTTTT. Translating gives CASSTGQGREKLFF.

The genes are TRBV4-3 and TRBJ2-3, with 9 bases identical to TRBD1. Trimming removed 4 bases from V and 4 bases from J; junction bases left unmatched: 3. The germline V gene encodes CDR1 LGHNA and CDR2 YSLEER. There are 14 residues in the CDR3. The CDR3 reads CASSPGQGADTQYF. The CDR3 nucleotides read TGCGCCAGCAGCCCGGGACAGGGCGCAGATACGCAGTATTTT.

The V call is TRBV20-1, the J call TRBJ2-2, with no clear D. V was clipped by 3 bases and J by 5 bases, with 4 bases between them. The CDR3 is 11 residues long. Germline CDR1 DFQATT, CDR2 SNEGSKA (reference sequence). This CDR3 reads CSARETGELFF. The CDR3 DNA follows: TGCAGTGCTAGGGAGACCGGGGAGCTGTTTTTT.

CDR3 bases: TGTGCCAGCAGCGGGGGCGGGAGTGGGGCAGATACGCAGTATTTT. The encoded protein is CASSGGGSGADTQYF. The genes are TRBV5-4 and TRBJ2-3; D might be TRBD2 (7 bases). The germline V and J ends were trimmed by 4 bases and 4 bases, with 16 bases remaining between them. The CDR3 contains 15 residues. From germline, CDR1 is SGHNT and CDR2 YYREEE (reference sequence).

This clone turned up a few times. The chain uses TRBV29-1 and TRBJ2-7; TRBD1 is a possible D gene (6 bases). The length of the CDR3 is 14 residues. Deletions cut 7 bases from V and 4 bases from J, with 20 bases between. Germline assignment: CDR1 SQVTM and CDR2 ANQGSEA. This CDR3 is CSAREQGAQYEQYF. The CDR3 bases are TGCAGCGCCAGAGAACAGGGAGCCCAATACGAGCAGTACTTC.

The rearrangement uses TRBV27 and TRBJ2-2; TRBD1 matches at 8 bases. Germline-derived CDR1 and CDR2 are MNHEY and SMNVEV (reference sequence). The CDR3 contains 16 residues. Germline trimming cut 2 bases from V and 2 bases from J; bases unmatched to any gene: 4. DNA of the CDR3: TGTGCCAGCAGTTTAGTGGACAGGGCAAACACCGGGGAGCTGTTTTTT. Its translation: CASSLVDRANTGELFF.

V usage is TRBV25-1 and J usage is TRBJ2-7; weak D call: TRBD1 (7 bases). The ends were cut back, 5 bases at V and 0 bases at J, with 14 bases in the middle. The CDR3 extends over 15 amino acids. Per germline, CDR1 MGHDK and CDR2 SYGVNS. CDR3 sequence (DNA): TGTGCCAGCAGTCGCCCCAGGGGGGCCTCCTACGAGCAGTACTTC. Translated: CASSRPRGASYEQYF.

The chain combines TRBV6-1 with TRBJ2-7; D is possibly TRBD1 (6 bases). The V end was cut by 3 bases, the J end by 12 bases, with 21 bases between. Germline V gene sequence: CDR1 MNHNS, CDR2 SASEGT. The CDR3 spans 14 residues. Written as DNA, the CDR3 is TGTGCCAGCAGTGACCCGGGACAACCTTCCCGTGTGTACTTC. As protein: CASSDPGQPSRVYF.

The chain couples TRBV19 to TRBJ2-7; D unclear. V was trimmed by 3 bases and J by 2 bases, leaving 14 bases between them. CDR1 is LNHDA and CDR2 is SQIVND in the germline V gene (reference sequence). The CDR3 spans 15 residues. CDR3 residues: CASSIGLPVPYEQYF. Here the CDR3 DNA reads TGTGCCAGTAGTATTGGGCTACCAGTGCCCTACGAGCAGTACTTC.

This clone has more than one count but fewer than ten. The rearrangement links TRBV4-1 to TRBJ2-7; 8 bases line up with TRBD2. Germline V gene lookup returns CDR1 MGHRA and CDR2 YSYEKL. The CDR3 has 18 amino acids. With V trimmed by 4 bases and J by 2 bases, 16 bases remained unmatched. CDR3 protein: CASSPSKLREAPPYEQYF. The CDR3 region has the DNA TGCGCCAGCAGCCCCTCAAAGTTGCGGGAGGCCCCCCCCTACGAGCAGTACTTC.

The chain carries TRBV5-1 and TRBJ2-7; the match to TRBD2 covers 12 bases. V lost 4 bases and J lost 7; bases outside the gene matches: 6. In germline, CDR1 is SGHRS, CDR2 YFSETQ. This CDR3 contains 14 residues. CDR3 residues: CASSPTSGRAEQYF. The CDR3 DNA follows: TGCGCCAGCAGCCCGACTAGCGGGAGAGCTGAGCAGTACTTC.

The chain uses TRBV11-3 and TRBJ2-1; TRBD1 is a possible D gene (5 bases). Germline-derived CDR1 and CDR2 are SGHNT and YENEEA. The length of the CDR3 is 16 residues. V gave up 4 bases and J gave up 1 base, with 14 bases separating them. The CDR3: CASSSRLGPSYNEQFF. The CDR3 DNA sequence: TGTGCCAGCAGCTCCCGCTTGGGGCCATCCTACAATGAGCAGTTCTTC. Combining the CDR3 with reference TRBV11-3 and TRBJ2-1 gives the whole variable domain EAGVVQSPRYKIIEKKQPVAFWCNPISGHNTLYWYLQNLGQGPELLIRYENEEAVDDSQLPKDRFSAERLKGVDSTLKIQPAELGDSAVYLCASSSRLGPSYNEQFFGPGTRLTVL.

This clone was detected only a few times. The gene calls are TRBV25-1 and TRBJ1-2, with D unclear. With 5 bases removed from V and 5 bases from J, the gap between germline ends came to 9 bases. CDR1 and CDR2 from the germline V gene are MGHDK and SYGVNS. The CDR3 is 12 amino acids. The CDR3 is CASSPGQYGYTF. The CDR3 DNA reads TGTGCCAGCAGTCCAGGCCAGTATGGCTACACCTTC.

This chain links TRBV13 with TRBJ1-1; 7 nucleotides line up with TRBD1. Losses at the gene ends were 3 bases for V and 3 bases for J; bases not matched to a gene: 4. Germline lookup yields CDR1 PRHDT and CDR2 FYEKMQ (reference sequence). This CDR3 contains 14 residues. The CDR3 loop is CASSFDRADTEAFF. The CDR3 region has the DNA TGTGCCAGCAGCTTCGACAGGGCGGACACTGAAGCTTTCTTT.

The chain is built from TRBV4-1 and TRBJ2-1; 7 bases are shared with TRBD2. Germline CDR1 is MGHRA and CDR2 is YSYEKL. After removal of 3 bases from V and 12 bases from J, the junction contained 8 bases not matched to a gene. The length of the CDR3 is 13 residues. CDR3 DNA sequence: TGCGCCAGCAGCCAGGCAGCGGGAAGGGGGCAGTTCTTC. Its protein is CASSQAAGRGQFF.

The CDR3 protein is CASSSKASGSYEQYF. The CDR3 DNA reads TGTGCCAGCAGTTCGAAGGCTAGCGGATCCTACGAGCAGTACTTC. This sequence joins TRBV27 and TRBJ2-7; the match to TRBD2 covers 7 bases. Germline CDR1 MNHEY, CDR2 SMNVEV (reference sequence). The CDR3 has 15 residues. The V gene end was trimmed by 4 bases and the J gene end by 1 base; junction bases not matched to a gene: 7.

The chain employs TRBV7-2 and TRBJ1-3, with 11 bases fitting TRBD1. Germline-derived CDR1 and CDR2 are SGHTA and FQGNSA. This CDR3 has 18 amino acids. V lost 3 bases to trimming and J lost 3 bases; unmatched junction nucleotides: 10. CDR3 residues: CASSLVFGGQGGGNTIYF. The CDR3 region has the DNA TGTGCCAGCAGCTTGGTCTTTGGGGGACAGGGGGGTGGAAACACCATATATTTT.

The chain joins TRBV7-3 to TRBJ2-3, with D possibly matching TRBD1 (5 bases). Trimming shortened V by 6 bases and J by 3 bases, and 10 bases separated the two germline ends. Looked up from germline, CDR1 is SGHTA and CDR2 is FQGTGA. The CDR3 has 13 amino acids. Here the CDR3 reads CASSQGTTDTQYF. For the CDR3, the DNA is TGTGCCAGCAGTCAGGGAACTACAGATACGCAGTATTTT.

This chain joins TRBV10-2 and TRBJ1-5, with D perhaps matching TRBD1 (5 bases). The CDR3 sequence is 14 residues long. V was cut by 2 bases and J by 6 bases, with 11 bases left in between. CDR1 is WSHSY, CDR2 SAAADI, per germline. CDR3 DNA: TGCGCCAGCAGTGAGGGGGAGGGGAGTCAGCCCCAGCATTTT. It specifies CASSEGEGSQPQHF.

This clone occurred once. The V gene is TRBV30, the J gene TRBJ1-5, with D possibly being TRBD1 (6 bases). Trimming removed 0 bases from V and 5 bases from J, with 14 bases in between. The CDR3 contains 15 residues. In germline, CDR1 is GTSNPN, CDR2 SVGIG (reference sequence). DNA of the CDR3: TGTGCCTGGAGTGTAAACCAGGGGAGCTATCAGCCCCAGCATTTT. It yields the protein CAWSVNQGSYQPQHF.